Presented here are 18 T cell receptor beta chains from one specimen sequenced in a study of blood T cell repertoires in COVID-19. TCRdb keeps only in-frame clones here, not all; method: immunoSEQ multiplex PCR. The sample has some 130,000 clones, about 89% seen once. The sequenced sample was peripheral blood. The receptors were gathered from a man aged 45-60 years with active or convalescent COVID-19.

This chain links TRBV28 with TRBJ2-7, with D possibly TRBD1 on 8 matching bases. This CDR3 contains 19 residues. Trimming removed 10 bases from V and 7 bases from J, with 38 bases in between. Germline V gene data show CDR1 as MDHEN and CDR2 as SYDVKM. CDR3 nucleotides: TGTGCCACCGCCTTAACCTTGGGGGGAGGGTCAGGGGGCCTTCATGAGCAGTACTTC. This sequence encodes CATALTLGGGSGGLHEQYF.

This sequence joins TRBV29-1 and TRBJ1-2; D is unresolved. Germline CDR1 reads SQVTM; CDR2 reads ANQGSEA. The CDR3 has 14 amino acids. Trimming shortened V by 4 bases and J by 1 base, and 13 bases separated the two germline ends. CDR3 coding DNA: TGCAGCGTTGCTGTAGGGAGACTTAACTATGGCTACACCTTC. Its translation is CSVAVGRLNYGYTF.

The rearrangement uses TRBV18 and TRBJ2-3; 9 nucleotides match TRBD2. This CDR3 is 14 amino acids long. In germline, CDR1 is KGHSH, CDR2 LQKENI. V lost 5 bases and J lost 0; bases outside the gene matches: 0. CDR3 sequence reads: CASSAGGSTDTQYF. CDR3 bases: TGTGCCAGCTCAGCGGGAGGGAGCACAGATACGCAGTATTTT.

DNA of the CDR3: TGTGCCAGCAGCCTTCTAGTGGGACAGGGAGGAGGCTACACCTTC. Residues: CASSLLVGQGGGYTF. The rearrangement uses TRBV9 and TRBJ1-2; TRBD1 matches at 9 bases. This CDR3 has 15 residues. The germline CDR1 and CDR2 sequences are SGDLS and YYNGEE. V was clipped by 4 bases and J by 8 bases; unmatched bases: 12.

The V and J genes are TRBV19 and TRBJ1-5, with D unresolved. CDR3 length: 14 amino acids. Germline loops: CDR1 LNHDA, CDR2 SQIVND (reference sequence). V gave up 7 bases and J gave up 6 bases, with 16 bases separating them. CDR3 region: CASTQAQVGQPQHF. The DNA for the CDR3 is TGTGCCAGTACCCAGGCGCAGGTGGGTCAGCCCCAGCATTTT.

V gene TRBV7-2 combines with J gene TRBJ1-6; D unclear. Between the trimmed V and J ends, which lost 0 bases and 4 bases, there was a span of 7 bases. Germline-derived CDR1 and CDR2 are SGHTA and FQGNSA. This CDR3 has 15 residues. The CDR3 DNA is TGTGCCAGCAGCTTAGCGTCCCATTATAATTCACCCCTCCACTTT. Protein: CASSLASHYNSPLHF.

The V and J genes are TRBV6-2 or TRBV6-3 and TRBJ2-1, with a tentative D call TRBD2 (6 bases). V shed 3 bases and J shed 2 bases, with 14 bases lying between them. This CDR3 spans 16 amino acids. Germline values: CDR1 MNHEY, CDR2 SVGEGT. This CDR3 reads CASSYGRETTYNEQFF. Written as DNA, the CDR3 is TGTGCCAGCAGTTATGGTCGGGAGACCACCTACAATGAGCAGTTCTTC.

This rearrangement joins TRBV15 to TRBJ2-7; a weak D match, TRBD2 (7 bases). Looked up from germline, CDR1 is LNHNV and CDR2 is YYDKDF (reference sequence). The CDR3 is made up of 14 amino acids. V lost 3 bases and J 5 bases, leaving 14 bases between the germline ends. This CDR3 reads CATSRGGGSDEQYF. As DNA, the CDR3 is TGTGCCACCAGCAGGGGGGGCGGGAGTGACGAGCAGTACTTC. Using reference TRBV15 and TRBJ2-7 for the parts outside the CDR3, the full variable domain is DAMVIQNPRYQVTQFGKPVTLSCSQTLNHNVMYWYQQKSSQAPKLLFHYYDKDFNNEADTPDNFQSRRPNTSFCFLDIRSPGLGDTAMYLCATSRGGGSDEQYFGPGTRLTVT.

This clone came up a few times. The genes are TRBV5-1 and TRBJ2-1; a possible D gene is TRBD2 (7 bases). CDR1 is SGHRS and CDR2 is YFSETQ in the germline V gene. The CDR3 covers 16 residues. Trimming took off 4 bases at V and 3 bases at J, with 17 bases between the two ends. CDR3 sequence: CASSALSRGHYNEQFF. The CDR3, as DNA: TGCGCCAGCAGCGCCCTATCGCGGGGGCACTACAATGAGCAGTTCTTC. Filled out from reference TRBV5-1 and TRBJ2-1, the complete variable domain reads KAGVTQTPRYLIKTRGQQVTLSCSPISGHRSVSWYQQTPGQGLQFLFEYFSETQRNKGNFPGRFSGRQFSNSRSEMNVSTLELGDSALYLCASSALSRGHYNEQFFGPGTRLTVL.

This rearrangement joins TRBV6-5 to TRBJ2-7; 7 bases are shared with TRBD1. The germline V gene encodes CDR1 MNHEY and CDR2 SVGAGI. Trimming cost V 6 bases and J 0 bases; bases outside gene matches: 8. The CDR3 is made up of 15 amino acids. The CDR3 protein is CASRPGDSRSYEQYF. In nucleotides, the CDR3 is TGTGCCAGCAGACCCGGGGACAGCCGCTCCTACGAGCAGTACTTC.

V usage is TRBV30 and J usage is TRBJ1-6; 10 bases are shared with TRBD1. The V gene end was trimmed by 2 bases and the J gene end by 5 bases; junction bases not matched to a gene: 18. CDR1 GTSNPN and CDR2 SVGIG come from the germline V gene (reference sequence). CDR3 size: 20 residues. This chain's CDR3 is CAWSRRNNRQGAWNNSPLHF. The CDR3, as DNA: TGTGCCTGGAGTCGTCGGAATAATCGACAGGGGGCTTGGAATAATTCACCCCTCCACTTT.

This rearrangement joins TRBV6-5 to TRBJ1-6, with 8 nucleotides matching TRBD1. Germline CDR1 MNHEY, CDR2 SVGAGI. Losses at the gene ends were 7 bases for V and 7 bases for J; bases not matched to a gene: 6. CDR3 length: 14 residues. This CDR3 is CASKGQGWNSPLHF. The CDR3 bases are TGTGCCAGCAAAGGACAGGGATGGAATTCACCCCTCCACTTT.

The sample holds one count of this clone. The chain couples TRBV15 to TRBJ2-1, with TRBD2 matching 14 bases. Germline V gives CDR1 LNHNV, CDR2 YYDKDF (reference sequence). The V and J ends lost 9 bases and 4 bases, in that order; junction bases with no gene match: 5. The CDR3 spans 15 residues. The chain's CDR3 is CATGLAGGKYNEQFF. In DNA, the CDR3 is TGTGCCACAGGACTAGCGGGGGGTAAATACAATGAGCAGTTCTTC.

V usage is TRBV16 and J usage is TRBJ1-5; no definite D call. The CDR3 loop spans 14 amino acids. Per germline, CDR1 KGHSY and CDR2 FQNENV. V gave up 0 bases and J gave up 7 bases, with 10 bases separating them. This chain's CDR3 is CASSQSSGNQPQHF. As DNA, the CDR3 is TGTGCCAGCAGCCAATCGTCGGGGAACCAGCCCCAGCATTTT.

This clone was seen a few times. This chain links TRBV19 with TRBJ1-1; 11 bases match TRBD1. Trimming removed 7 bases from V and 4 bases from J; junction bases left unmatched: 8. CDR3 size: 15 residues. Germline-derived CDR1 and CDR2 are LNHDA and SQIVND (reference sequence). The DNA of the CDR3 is TGTGCCAGTATGAGGACAGGGGGCTTGGTCACTGAAGCTTTCTTT. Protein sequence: CASMRTGGLVTEAFF.

The CDR3 DNA sequence: TGCAGCGTTTCACAGGGTTGGGGAAACGAGCAGTACTTC. Amino acids: CSVSQGWGNEQYF. The V and J genes are TRBV29-1 and TRBJ2-7; TRBD1 is a possible D gene (6 bases). V was trimmed by 5 bases and J by 5 bases, leaving 16 bases between them. The CDR3 totals 13 residues. Germline V lookup: CDR1 SQVTM, CDR2 ANQGSEA.

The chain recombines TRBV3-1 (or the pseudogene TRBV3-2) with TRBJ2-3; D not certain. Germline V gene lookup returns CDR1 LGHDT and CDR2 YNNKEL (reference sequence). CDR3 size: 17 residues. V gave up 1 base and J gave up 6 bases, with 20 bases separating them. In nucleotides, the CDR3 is TGTGCCAGCAGCCAAGGATTCTCGAACCCACCTCGGGATACGCAGTATTTT. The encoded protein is CASSQGFSNPPRDTQYF.

In nucleotides, the CDR3 is TGTGCCAGCAGCCATCCCGGACAGGGGGCGTACGAGCAGTACTTC. Its translation: CASSHPGQGAYEQYF. The chain carries TRBV14 and TRBJ2-7, with 11 positions matching TRBD1. The CDR3 spans 15 residues. The V gene end was trimmed by 3 bases and the J gene end by 4 bases; junction bases not matched to a gene: 5. Germline assignment: CDR1 SGHDN and CDR2 FVKESK.